The clone carrying this T cell receptor (beta chain) came up a few times. What it recognizes is unknown. The data originate from a study of CD8 T cells in ankylosing spondylitis. Findings and limits, study-wide: Disease-linked clones were reportedly significantly enriched in matched ankylosing spondylitis synovial fluid. Characteristic, it appeared, of ankylosing spondylitis blood was a TCR beta motif of fewer than 10 highly homologous variants. Some motif variants were previously reported in reactive arthritis synovial fluid and blood.

Quantitative 5'-RACE with molecular barcodes was used to make the TCR beta libraries. Each CDR3 protein gets one entry after TCRdb re-called the 5' RACE reads with MiXCR. This table has around 160,000 distinct CDR3 sequences, approximately 10% appearing once. Looked up from germline, CDR1 is SGHTA and CDR2 is FQGNSA. After removal of 2 bases from V and 8 bases from J, the junction contained 8 bases not matched to a gene. This CDR3 region has 15 residues. This sequence was found in a male donor with ankylosing spondylitis or in good health (not recorded which). The chain links TRBV7-2 to TRBJ2-3; 9 bases align to TRBD2. Sequenced material: blood, either unsorted or a sorted T cell fraction (not recorded which). Here the CDR3 DNA reads TGTGCCAGCAGCTTAAAAGGCGGGGGGGCCGCTACGCAGTATTTT. Its protein product is CASSLKGGGAATQYF.